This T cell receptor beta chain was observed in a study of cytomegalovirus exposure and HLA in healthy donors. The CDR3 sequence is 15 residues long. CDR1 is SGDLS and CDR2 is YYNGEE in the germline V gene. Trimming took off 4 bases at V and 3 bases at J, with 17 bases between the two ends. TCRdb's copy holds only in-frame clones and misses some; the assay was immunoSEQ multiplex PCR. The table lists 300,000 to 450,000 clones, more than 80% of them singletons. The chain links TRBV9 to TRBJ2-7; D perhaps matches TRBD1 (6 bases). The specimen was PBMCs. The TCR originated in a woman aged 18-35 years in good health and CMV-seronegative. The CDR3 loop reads CASSPQGPTDYEQYF. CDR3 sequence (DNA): TGTGCCAGCAGCCCACAGGGACCAACAGACTACGAGCAGTACTTC.